This TCR beta chain came from a study of T cells in Graves' hyperthyroidism and ophthalmopathy. The investigators amplified TCR beta CDR3 regions from RNA transcripts. During a first-round RT-PCR of the TCR CDR3, the HTBI primer set was used. MiXCR, run by TCRdb on the multiplex PCR reads, gives a single entry per CDR3 protein. In the table there are some 370,000 distinct CDR3 sequences, about 15% of which are singletons. Participants, patients aged 18 to 65, had newly diagnosed hyperthyroidism with a duration under 2 months. The blood was taken when hyperthyroidism was first diagnosed, before any ophthalmopathy symptoms showed up. Isolation of PBMCs was performed on about 10 ml fresh peripheral blood. This clonotype was detected ten times or more. The clonotype originates from a woman younger than 45 with Graves' hyperthyroidism that later progressed to Graves' ophthalmopathy. The specimen sequenced was blood.

The chain's CDR3 is CASSPGGGGLHSSEAFF. DNA for the CDR3: TGTGCCAGCAGTCCCGGCGGGGGAGGGTTACATTCCTCTGAAGCTTTCTTT. V usage is TRBV28 and J usage is TRBJ1-1; TRBD1 is a possible D gene (5 bases). The CDR3 sequence is 17 residues long. Germline CDR1 reads MDHEN; CDR2 reads SYDVKM. Trimming cost V 5 bases and J 6 bases, with 25 bases left between them.